This T cell receptor beta chain is from a study of cytomegalovirus exposure and HLA in healthy donors. Study information: The early release's HLA-typed donors yielded roughly 85 million unique TCRs. Findings and limits, study-wide: Donors were assumed by presence/absence analyses to have roughly uniform sequencing depth. An observed cluster of highly shared sequence variants was recorded as a likely sequencing artifact.

A multiplex PCR was run with 60 Vbeta primers and 13 Jbeta primers. In the original analysis: Some 11 million of the approximately 80 million unique TCR beta chains counted in a later analysis were shared. Some clones are missing from TCRdb's copy, which holds only in-frame ones; the method was immunoSEQ multiplex PCR. V, J and clone size were drawn from that table, and D and trimming were deduced from the DNA. Of about 170,000 clones in the sample, roughly 84% were seen once. V lost 6 bases, J lost 3 bases, and 11 bases lay in between. CDR1 MNHEY and CDR2 SMNVEV come from the germline V gene (reference sequence). CDR3 length: 13 residues. Regarding this clone: The antigen is undetermined.

Sample: PBMCs. The receptor comes from a male donor in good health and CMV-seronegative. The chain combines TRBV27 with TRBJ2-5, with D perhaps matching TRBD2 (5 bases). The CDR3 DNA reads as TGTGCCAGCAGACTAGGGTCGGAAGAGACCCAGTACTTC. Translating it yields CASRLGSEETQYF.